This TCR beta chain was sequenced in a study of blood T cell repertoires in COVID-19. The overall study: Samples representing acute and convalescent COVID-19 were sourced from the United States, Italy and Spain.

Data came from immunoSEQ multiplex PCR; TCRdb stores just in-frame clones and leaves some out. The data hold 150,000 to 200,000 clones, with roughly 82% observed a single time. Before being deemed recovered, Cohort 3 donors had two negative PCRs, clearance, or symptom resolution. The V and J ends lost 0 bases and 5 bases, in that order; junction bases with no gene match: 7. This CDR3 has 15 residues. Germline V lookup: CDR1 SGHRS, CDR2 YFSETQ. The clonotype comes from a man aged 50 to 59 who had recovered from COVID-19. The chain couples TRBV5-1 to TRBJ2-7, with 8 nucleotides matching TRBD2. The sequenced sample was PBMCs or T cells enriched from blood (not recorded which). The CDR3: CASSLAGRGLDEQYF. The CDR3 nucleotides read TGCGCCAGCAGCTTGGCCGGGAGGGGATTGGACGAGCAGTACTTC.